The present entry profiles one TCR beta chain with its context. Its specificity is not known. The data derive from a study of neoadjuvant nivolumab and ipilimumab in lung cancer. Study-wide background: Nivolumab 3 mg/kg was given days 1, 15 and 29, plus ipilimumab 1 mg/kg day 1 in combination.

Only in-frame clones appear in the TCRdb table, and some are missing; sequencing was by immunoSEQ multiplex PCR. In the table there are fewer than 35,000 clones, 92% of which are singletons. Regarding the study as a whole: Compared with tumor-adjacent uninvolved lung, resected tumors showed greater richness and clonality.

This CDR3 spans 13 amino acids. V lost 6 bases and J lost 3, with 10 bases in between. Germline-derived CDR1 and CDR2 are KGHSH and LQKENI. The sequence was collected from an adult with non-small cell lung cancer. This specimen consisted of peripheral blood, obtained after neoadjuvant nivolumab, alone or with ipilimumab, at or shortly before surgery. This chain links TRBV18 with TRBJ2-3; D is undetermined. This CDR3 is CASSQRTTDTQYF. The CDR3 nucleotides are TGTGCCAGCTCCCAAAGGACGACAGATACGCAGTATTTT.